These T cell receptor beta chains were read from a single sample in a study of shared clonotypes between healthy human individuals. This table comes from immunoSEQ multiplex PCR, and its TCRdb copy is limited to in-frame clones, with some not included. This table holds roughly 1,100,000 clones, about 74% found once. Sequenced input: memory CD4+ T cells sorted from blood. The receptors originated from a man aged 18-30 years in good health. Both conserved end residues are part of each CDR3. Each record gives: V gene, clone size, D gene, J gene, CDR3 protein, CDR3 DNA. A D gene is named only where the DNA matches it firmly. Size values are once, few and many counts, or a class for expanded clones, and some rows have none.

TRBV6-5	-	-	TRBJ2-1	CASWRSYNEQFF	TGTGCCAGCTGGCGCAGTTACAATGAGCAGTTCTTC
TRBV7-8	-	-	TRBJ1-1	CASSLSNRWGTEAFF	TGTGCCAGCAGCCTCAGCAACCGATGGGGCACTGAAGCTTTCTTT
TRBV7-8	-	-	TRBJ2-1	CASSLGWGGPEQFF	TGTGCCAGCAGCTTAGGGTGGGGCGGACCTGAGCAGTTCTTC
TRBV27	-	TRBD1	TRBJ1-1	CASSSEQGRNTEAFF	TGTGCCAGCAGTTCCGAACAGGGGAGGAACACTGAAGCTTTCTTT
TRBV11-2	few	-	TRBJ1-4	CASSPDRFYEKLFF	TGTGCCAGCAGCCCCGACAGGTTCTATGAAAAACTGTTTTTT
TRBV19	-	TRBD2	TRBJ2-1	CASSRVAGDHEQFF	TGTGCCAGTAGTAGGGTAGCGGGAGATCATGAGCAGTTCTTC
TRBV30	-	TRBD1	TRBJ2-7	CAWKDQGATYEQYF	TGTGCCTGGAAAGACCAGGGGGCTACCTACGAGCAGTACTTC
TRBV9	-	TRBD1	TRBJ2-7	CASSGDSRGYEQYF	TGTGCCAGCAGCGGGGACAGCCGCGGCTACGAGCAGTACTTC
TRBV4-1	-	-	TRBJ2-7	CASSYTGPPADEQYF	TGCGCCAGCAGCTACACCGGGCCCCCTGCGGACGAGCAGTACTTC
TRBV12-5	-	-	TRBJ1-1	CASGPTGVTEAFF	TGTGCTAGTGGCCCGACAGGTGTCACTGAAGCTTTCTTT
TRBV2	-	-	TRBJ2-1	CASRDRTVSYNEQFF	TGTGCCAGCAGAGATAGGACAGTCTCCTACAATGAGCAGTTCTTC
TRBV5-4	once	TRBD2	TRBJ2-1	CASSPGGAYNEQFF	TGTGCCAGCAGCCCCGGGGGGGCCTACAATGAGCAGTTCTTC
TRBV23-1	-	-	TRBJ1-5	CASSQGVDSNQPQHF	TGCGCCAGCAGTCAGGGGGTCGATAGCAATCAGCCCCAGCATTTT
TRBV9	-	TRBD1	TRBJ2-2	CASRVTGTGDTGELFF	TGTGCCAGCAGAGTAACCGGGACAGGAGACACCGGGGAGCTGTTTTTT
TRBV18	-	-	TRBJ2-1	CASSPINRDNEQFF	TGTGCCAGCTCACCGATTAACAGGGATAATGAGCAGTTCTTC
TRBV9	-	-	TRBJ2-6	CASSVAGAGGANVLTF	TGTGCCAGCAGCGTAGCGGGGGCAGGTGGGGCCAACGTCCTGACTTTC
TRBV18	-	-	TRBJ1-1	CASSTKAGGEAFF	TGTGCCAGCTCCACCAAGGCAGGAGGAGAAGCTTTCTTT
TRBV7-2	-	TRBD2	TRBJ2-1	CASTSGTSGSQFF	TGTGCCAGCACCTCTGGAACTAGCGGGAGTCAGTTCTTC
TRBV10-3	-	-	TRBJ1-2	CAIRDGRDQGYTF	TGTGCCATCAGGGACGGCAGGGATCAGGGCTACACCTTC
TRBV7-8	-	TRBD2	TRBJ2-7	CASSSPGGEQYF	TGTGCCAGCAGCTCCCCGGGAGGCGAGCAGTACTTC
TRBV11-2	-	TRBD2	TRBJ2-2	CASSSGTSGSFDTGELFF	TGTGCCAGCAGCTCTGGGACTAGCGGGAGTTTCGACACCGGGGAGCTGTTTTTT
TRBV5-1	-	-	TRBJ2-3	CASSWGTSQDTQYF	TGCGCCAGCAGCTGGGGTACCTCGCAGGATACGCAGTATTTT
TRBV30	-	-	TRBJ1-4	CAWSALVGEKLFF	TGTGCCTGGAGTGCCCTTGTCGGTGAAAAACTGTTTTTT